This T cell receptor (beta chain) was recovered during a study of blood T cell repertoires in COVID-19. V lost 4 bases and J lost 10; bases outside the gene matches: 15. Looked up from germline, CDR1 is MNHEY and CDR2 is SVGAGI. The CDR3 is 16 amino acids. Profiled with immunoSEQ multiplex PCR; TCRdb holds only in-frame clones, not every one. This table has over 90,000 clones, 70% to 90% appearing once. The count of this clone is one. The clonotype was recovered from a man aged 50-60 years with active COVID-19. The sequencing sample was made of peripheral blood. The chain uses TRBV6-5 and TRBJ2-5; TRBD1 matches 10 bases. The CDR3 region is CASSSQPGQGHVDQYF. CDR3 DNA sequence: TGTGCCAGCAGTTCCCAACCGGGACAGGGGCATGTGGACCAGTACTTC.